This TCR beta chain stems from a study of T cells after yellow fever vaccination. Study-level background: SMART-Seq v4 Ultra Low Input prepared libraries from low-cell fractions. Findings and limits, study-wide: Most primary-vaccination clones reappeared after the booster (about 95% CD4, 85% to 90% CD8). Contaminating bulk clonotypes could be abundant in FACS-sorted repertoires.

TCRdb independently ran MiXCR on the 5' RACE reads; one entry per CDR3 protein. The data contain hundreds of thousands of distinct CDR3 sequences, approximately 13% of them singletons. This clonotype was counted many times. Its antigen remains unknown. The sample in question was CD4+ T cells sorted from PBMCs, obtained 15 days after the yellow fever booster vaccination. This sequence was found in a man aged 18 to 30 who received the YFV17D yellow fever vaccine.

The CDR3 coding sequence is TGTGCCAGCAGCTCCGGAGGGAATGAAAAACTGTTTTTT. Protein sequence: CASSSGGNEKLFF. The chain combines TRBV7-9 with TRBJ1-4; D gene unclear. Trimming stripped 4 bases from V and 5 bases from J, with 8 bases between. Germline lookup yields CDR1 SEHNR and CDR2 FQNEAQ (reference sequence). This CDR3 region has 13 residues.